The present T cell receptor (beta chain) was sequenced within a study of identical twins. The study's findings and limits: High-abundance cord blood beta clonotypes had fewer insertions; memory repertoires showed none.

Germline V CDR1 and CDR2: SGHVS, FNYEAQ. V was trimmed by 1 base and J by 5 bases, leaving 15 bases between them. The CDR3 consists of 16 residues. TCRdb ran MiXCR on the 5' RACE reads and lists one entry per CDR3 protein. There are about 210,000 distinct CDR3 sequences in the sample; less than 10% occur only once, and about 5.2% lies in the top ten. Many counts were recorded for this clonotype. No antigen is known for it. This chain links TRBV7-6 with TRBJ1-3, with D hard to call. This sequence was found in a woman younger than 35 in good health. The specimen was memory (CD45RO+) T cells sorted from blood. The CDR3 here is CASSLDARERRNTIYF. The CDR3 DNA reads as TGTGCCAGCAGCTTAGATGCCCGGGAACGAAGAAACACCATATATTTT.